Listed below are T cell receptor beta chains from one sample, sequenced in a study of blood T cell repertoires in COVID-19. The method was immunoSEQ multiplex PCR; TCRdb's version includes in-frame clones alone and lacks a portion of them. This table has around 180,000 clones, roughly 77% appearing once. Material: peripheral blood. The receptors here all came from a man aged 65 to 79 with active or convalescent COVID-19. The CDR3 runs from the conserved cysteine through the conserved F or W. A D gene is named only where the DNA matches it firmly.

v_call	j_call	d_call	cdr3_aa
TRBV2	TRBJ1-1	TRBD1	CASIADRGVPEAFF
TRBV5-8	TRBJ2-5	TRBD1	CASSLNTGEETQYF
TRBV9	TRBJ2-3	TRBD2	CASSRTSGYSRPDTQYF
TRBV3-1/TRBV3-2	TRBJ2-3	TRBD2	CASSLWTSGDGDTQYF
TRBV21-1	TRBJ2-3	NA	CASSNSGTGATDTQYF
TRBV24-1	TRBJ2-3	NA	CATSDVGGTDTQYF
TRBV9	TRBJ1-4	NA	CASSVGEQPNEKLFF
TRBV19	TRBJ1-1	NA	CASSIPLNTEAFF
TRBV29-1	TRBJ1-3	NA	CSVEDRRQTGNTIYF
TRBV2	TRBJ1-5	NA	CASSEFGGKRDQPQHF
TRBV29-1	TRBJ1-1	NA	CSVGEGGTEAFF
TRBV14	TRBJ1-2	TRBD1	CASSPHMTGVGGYTF
TRBV6-5	TRBJ2-2	NA	CASSSASAANTGELFF
TRBV5-6	TRBJ2-1	TRBD1	CASSLGTGVREQFF
TRBV9	TRBJ2-2	TRBD2	CASSVEAGGRTGELFF
TRBV4-1	TRBJ1-3	TRBD1	CASSQGPGGGNTIYF
TRBV19	TRBJ1-2	TRBD1	CASTTPGQGYGYTF
TRBV29-1	TRBJ2-1	TRBD1	CSVDGWTGVNEQFF
TRBV2	TRBJ2-5	TRBD1	CASSEAPGTGGETQYF
TRBV18	TRBJ2-3	NA	CASSRDLPSTDTQYF
TRBV3-1/TRBV3-2	TRBJ1-6	TRBD1	CASSQDTGGDVASPLHF
TRBV29-1	TRBJ2-7	TRBD2	CSGIRLAGGPSGGEQYF
TRBV6-5	TRBJ1-4	NA	CASRVGGDEKLFF
TRBV11-3	TRBJ2-3	TRBD2	CASSYQIGTSGGDTQYF
TRBV5-4	TRBJ2-1	TRBD2	CASSLEAGGFSSYNEQFF
TRBV11-2	TRBJ2-4	NA	CASSSPLGLAKNIQYF
TRBV18	TRBJ1-1	TRBD1	CASSQTAGGMGTEAFF
TRBV4-1	TRBJ2-3	TRBD2	CASSQPGLAGGRWSTDTQYF
TRBV6-6	TRBJ1-4	TRBD1	CASSYGTGVEKLFF
TRBV30	TRBJ1-2	NA	CAWSVLSLVDGYTF
TRBV5-5	TRBJ1-1	TRBD1	CASSSRDRVLF
TRBV12-3/TRBV12-4	TRBJ1-2	NA	CASSLDTVYGYTF
TRBV29-1	TRBJ2-2	TRBD1	CSAPGQGETGELFF
TRBV5-1	TRBJ1-2	TRBD1	CASSSGTGRYGYTF
TRBV2	TRBJ2-1	TRBD2	CATLATSGNNEQFF
TRBV4-2	TRBJ1-2	NA	CASSQDSPLPYGYTF
TRBV4-3	TRBJ1-2	NA	CASSQDRREVWGGYTF
TRBV7-2	TRBJ2-3	NA	CASRENRLADTQYF
TRBV6-5	TRBJ2-5	TRBD1	CASSYFPTGWRETQYF
TRBV7-2	TRBJ2-3	NA	CASSLAGALSTDTQYF
TRBV21-1	TRBJ2-3	NA	CASSNCGSPRPPHRGTDTQYF
TRBV18	TRBJ1-2	NA	CASSQRGGYTF
TRBV5-5	TRBJ1-5	NA	CASPPGGSKGYSNQPQHF
TRBV5-1	TRBJ2-1	NA	CASSLAMTGYNEQFF
TRBV18	TRBJ1-2	TRBD1	CASSPRTGENYGYTF
TRBV7-2	TRBJ2-2	TRBD1	CASSPTTGGAVGELFF
TRBV28	TRBJ2-7	TRBD1	CASRTPPGQGYEQYF
TRBV5-4	TRBJ1-1	NA	CASSGGDFPEAFF
TRBV9	TRBJ2-1	NA	CASSGVFNEQFF
TRBV29-1	TRBJ2-5	TRBD2	CSAGGLGSGQETQYF
TRBV5-6	TRBJ1-6	TRBD1	CASSLSGGWSPLHF
TRBV18	TRBJ1-3	NA	CASSLLDTSGNTIYF
TRBV10-3	TRBJ2-2	TRBD1	CAISESTGDLTGELFF
TRBV25-1	TRBJ1-1	NA	CASSVQKNTEAFF
TRBV5-1	TRBJ2-2	TRBD1	CASGGQGDTGELFF
TRBV4-1	TRBJ1-6	NA	CASSLERVSPLHF
TRBV9	TRBJ2-6	TRBD1	CASSVRAGGQEFSGANVLTF
TRBV29-1	TRBJ1-1	NA	CSGVSSEAFF